The 21 T cell receptor beta chains presented below share a single source sample, sequenced in a study of cytomegalovirus exposure and HLA in healthy donors. Primers included in the PCR were 60 Vbeta and 13 Jbeta primers. Libraries were prepared by immunoSEQ multiplex PCR; TCRdb keeps only in-frame clonotypes and omits some of them. The sample lists roughly 180,000 clones; just under 80% were seen once. Sequences were obtained from PBMCs. These receptors were taken from a woman aged 45 to 65 in good health and CMV-seropositive.

The chain uses TRBV5-1 and TRBJ1-5; 7 nucleotides align to TRBD1. This CDR3 contains 14 residues. V lost 1 base and J lost 7; bases outside the gene matches: 5. Germline CDR1 is SGHRS and CDR2 is YFSETQ. CDR3: CASSLTGEEQPQHF. The CDR3 coding sequence is TGCGCCAGCAGCTTGACAGGGGAGGAACAGCCCCAGCATTTT.

On this clone itself: This CDR3 is also generated by other DNA sequences in the sample. The J gene is TRBJ1-5, the V gene TRBV4-1; TRBD1 matches at 11 bases. Germline V CDR1 and CDR2: MGHRA, YSYEKL. V trimming: 6 bases; J trimming: 0 bases; junction bases outside the gene matches: 13. The CDR3 loop spans 19 amino acids. CDR3 bases: TGCGCCAGCAGACCTCATCCGGGACAGGGGGATTATAGCAATCAGCCCCAGCATTTT. The encoded protein is CASRPHPGQGDYSNQPQHF.

This clone was detected only a few times. The chain links TRBV4-1 to TRBJ2-1; 9 nucleotides align to TRBD2. V was clipped by 4 bases and J by 4 bases; unmatched bases: 8. CDR3 size: 16 residues. CDR1 and CDR2 (germline): MGHRA, YSYEKL. CDR3: CASSLILAGFYNEQFF. The CDR3 DNA sequence: TGCGCCAGCAGCCTCATACTAGCGGGTTTTTACAATGAGCAGTTCTTC.

On this clone itself: The same CDR3 also results from other DNA sequences found in this sample. The chain joins TRBV19 to TRBJ1-1; D gene unclear. Germline V CDR1 and CDR2: LNHDA, SQIVND (reference sequence). The CDR3 runs to 13 residues. Trimming stripped 6 bases from V and 1 base from J, with 9 bases between. CDR3 sequence reads: CASSLTRNTEAFF. DNA of the CDR3: TGTGCCAGTAGCTTGACACGGAACACTGAAGCTTTCTTT.

The J gene is TRBJ2-1, the V gene TRBV9; TRBD2 aligns across 14 bases. The germline CDR1 and CDR2 sequences are SGDLS and YYNGEE. The CDR3 is 16 amino acids. Trimming took 4 bases from V and 7 from J; bases not matched to a gene: 7. The CDR3 DNA sequence: TGTGCCAGCAGCTCTCGACTAGCGGGGGGGCCGAATGAGCAGTTCTTC. Its translation: CASSSRLAGGPNEQFF.

The chain recombines TRBV5-8 with TRBJ2-1; D possibly corresponds to TRBD2 (6 bases). CDR1 is SGHTS and CDR2 is YDEGEE in the germline V gene. This CDR3 is built from 19 residues. V lost 5 bases and J lost 0, with 24 bases in between. CDR3 residues: CASSFEGLRLVSSYNEQFF. DNA of the CDR3: TGTGCCAGCAGTTTCGAGGGACTTCGTCTTGTAAGCTCCTACAATGAGCAGTTCTTC.

The J gene is TRBJ2-5, the V gene TRBV6-5, with 8 nucleotides matching TRBD1. The CDR3 is 14 amino acids. V lost 3 bases, J lost 3 bases, and 3 bases stayed unmatched. Germline CDR1 and CDR2: MNHEY and SVGAGI. The CDR3 nucleotides read TGTGCCAGCAGTTATTCGGGACAGGAAGAGACCCAGTACTTC. This gives the protein CASSYSGQEETQYF.

The genes are TRBV10-1 and TRBJ2-2; D unclear. The CDR3 runs 14 residues. The germline V gene encodes CDR1 WNHNN and CDR2 SYGVQD (reference sequence). Trimming removed 2 bases at V and 1 base at J, with 5 bases between. The CDR3 sequence: CASSEEVNTGELFF. CDR3 bases: TGCGCCAGCAGTGAGGAGGTGAACACCGGGGAGCTGTTTTTT.

J is TRBJ2-1 and V is TRBV5-4; 8 bases match TRBD2. The CDR3 consists of 15 residues. V was pared by 5 bases and J by 7 bases, with 11 bases of the junction left unmatched. Germline lookup yields CDR1 SGHNT and CDR2 YYREEE (reference sequence). The CDR3 nucleotides are TGTGCCAGCAGGGACCCTGGCGGGGGGCCTAATGAGCAGTTCTTC. It translates to CASRDPGGGPNEQFF. The full variable domain, with the rest looked up from reference TRBV5-4 and TRBJ2-1, is ETGVTQSPTHLIKTRGQQVTLRCSSQSGHNTVSWYQQALGQGPQFIFQYYREEENGRGNFPPRFSGLQFPNYSSELNVNALELDDSALYLCASRDPGGGPNEQFFGPGTRLTVL.

This sequence joins TRBV10-1 and TRBJ1-2; D gene ambiguous. Trimming cost V 0 bases and J 8 bases, with 19 bases left between them. The CDR3 contains 16 residues. CDR1 is WNHNN, CDR2 SYGVQD, per germline (reference sequence). CDR3 loop: CASSESKLGKIEGYTF. The CDR3 coding sequence is TGCGCCAGCAGTGAGTCGAAATTGGGCAAAATAGAGGGCTACACCTTC.

This chain connects TRBV9 to TRBJ2-5; 11 nucleotides line up with TRBD2. Germline V gene data show CDR1 as SGDLS and CDR2 as YYNGEE. The CDR3 is 15 amino acids. Trimming at V came to 0 bases and at J to 2 bases, leaving 0 bases not matched to a gene. The CDR3 spells CASSVGTSGQETQYF. CDR3 in DNA: TGTGCCAGCAGCGTAGGGACTAGCGGGCAAGAGACCCAGTACTTC.

A note on this clone: This CDR3 is missing its conserved last phenylalanine or tryptophan, likely due to a read error. The chain joins TRBV6-1 to TRBJ2-7; 7 positions agree with TRBD1. The length of the CDR3 is 14 residues. V lost 2 bases to trimming and J lost 5 bases; unmatched junction nucleotides: 6. Germline V gene sequence: CDR1 MNHNS, CDR2 SASEGT. The CDR3 DNA sequence: TGTGCCAGCAGTGAAAGGCAGGGGGTCAACGAGCAGTACCTC. It codes for CASSERQGVNEQYL.

The rearrangement links TRBV19 to TRBJ2-3, with a possible D match to TRBD1 (6 bases). V was trimmed by 8 bases and J by 6 bases, leaving 15 bases between them. Germline V gives CDR1 LNHDA, CDR2 SQIVND (reference sequence). This CDR3 is built from 13 residues. CDR3 loop: CASENRVGDTQYF. CDR3 bases: TGTGCCAGTGAGAACAGGGTGGGGGATACGCAGTATTTT.

The V and J genes are TRBV5-6 and TRBJ2-5; the match to TRBD1 covers 11 bases. The DNA end is a closer match to TRBJ2-7, so the J assignment may be wrong. The CDR3 covers 16 residues. Per germline, CDR1 SGHDT and CDR2 YYEEEE. DNA of the CDR3: TGTGCCAGCAGCTTGGCGCTTCGGGACAGGGGGTACGAGCAGTACTTC. Translating it yields CASSLALRDRGYEQYF.

CDR3 DNA: TGTGCCAGCAGCTGGGGGCAGGGAGAGGATCAGCCCCAGCATTTT. This codes for CASSWGQGEDQPQHF. This chain connects TRBV5-6 to TRBJ1-5, with D tentatively TRBD1 (6 bases). This CDR3 spans 15 amino acids. CDR1 is SGHDT and CDR2 is YYEEEE in the germline V gene. V shed 3 bases and J shed 5 bases, with 15 bases lying between them. Filled out from reference TRBV5-6 and TRBJ1-5, the complete variable domain reads DAGVTQSPTHLIKTRGQQVTLRCSPKSGHDTVSWYQQALGQGPQFIFQYYEEEERQRGNFPDRFSGHQFPNYSSELNVNALLLGDSALYLCASSWGQGEDQPQHFGDGTRLSIL.

The genes are TRBV18 and TRBJ1-1; D possibly corresponds to TRBD1 (6 bases). V was trimmed by 3 bases and J by 5 bases, leaving 10 bases between them. Germline CDR1 and CDR2: KGHSH and LQKENI. CDR3 length: 13 amino acids. CDR3 in DNA: TGTGCCAGCTCACCCTCAAGGGGGACTGAAGCTTTCTTT. Its protein is CASSPSRGTEAFF.

The genes are TRBV15 and TRBJ2-7, with D perhaps TRBD1 (7 bases). Germline V CDR1 and CDR2: LNHNV, YYDKDF (reference sequence). The CDR3 is made up of 14 amino acids. Trimming shortened V by 5 bases and J by 7 bases, and 18 bases separated the two germline ends. CDR3 sequence (DNA): TGTGCCACCAGCCGCCGCACGGCAGGGGGGGAGCAGTACTTC. Translated, it gives CATSRRTAGGEQYF. Filled out from reference TRBV15 and TRBJ2-7, the complete variable domain reads DAMVIQNPRYQVTQFGKPVTLSCSQTLNHNVMYWYQQKSSQAPKLLFHYYDKDFNNEADTPDNFQSRRPNTSFCFLDIRSPGLGDTAMYLCATSRRTAGGEQYFGPGTRLTVT.

The chain is built from TRBV19 and TRBJ2-2; no clear D. The V gene's germline CDR1 is LNHDA and CDR2 SQIVND (reference sequence). Trimming stripped 5 bases from V and 3 bases from J, with 10 bases between. The CDR3 covers 14 residues. The CDR3 is CASSLYTDTGELFF. For the CDR3, the DNA is TGTGCCAGTAGTCTTTATACAGACACCGGGGAGCTGTTTTTT.

The chain joins TRBV11-1 to TRBJ2-3; D is possibly TRBD1 (5 bases). Germline V gene sequence: CDR1 SGHAT, CDR2 FQDESV (reference sequence). The CDR3 spans 16 residues. V was trimmed by 3 bases and J by 1 base, leaving 14 bases between them. CDR3 nucleotides: TGTGCCAGCAGCTTGATGTCGGTCAGGGGCACAGATACGCAGTATTTT. It yields the protein CASSLMSVRGTDTQYF.

The chain combines TRBV19 with TRBJ1-5; D ambiguous. CDR1 is LNHDA and CDR2 is SQIVND in the germline V gene (reference sequence). The V end lost 2 bases, the J end lost 3 bases, and 11 bases lay between the germline ends. This CDR3 is built from 15 residues. The CDR3 reads CASSIRWQVNQPQHF. The CDR3 bases are TGTGCCAGTAGTATACGGTGGCAGGTCAATCAGCCCCAGCATTTT.

V and J are TRBV30 and TRBJ2-5, with 7 bases matching TRBD2. In germline, CDR1 is GTSNPN, CDR2 SVGIG (reference sequence). CDR3 length equals 11 residues. In DNA, the CDR3 is TGTGGTGCTAGCGGAAAAGAGACCCAGTACTTC. Its protein product is CGASGKETQYF.